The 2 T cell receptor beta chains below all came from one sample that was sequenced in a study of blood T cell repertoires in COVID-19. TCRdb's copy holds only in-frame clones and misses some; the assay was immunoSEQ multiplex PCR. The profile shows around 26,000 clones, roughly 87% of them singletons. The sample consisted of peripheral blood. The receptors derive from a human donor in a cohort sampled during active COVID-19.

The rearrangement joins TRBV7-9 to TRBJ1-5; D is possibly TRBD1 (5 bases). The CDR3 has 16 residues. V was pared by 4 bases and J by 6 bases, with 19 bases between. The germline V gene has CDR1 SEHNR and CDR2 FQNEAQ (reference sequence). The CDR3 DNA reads TGTGCCAGCAGCTCCACCCACGGGGGGGGAGGTCAGCCCCAGCATTTT. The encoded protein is CASSSTHGGGGQPQHF.

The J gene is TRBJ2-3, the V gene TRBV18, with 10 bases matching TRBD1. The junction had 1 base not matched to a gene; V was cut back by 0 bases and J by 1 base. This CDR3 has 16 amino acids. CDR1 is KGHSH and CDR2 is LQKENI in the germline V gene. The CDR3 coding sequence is TGTGCCAGCTCACCACCAGGGACAGGGGGCACAGATACGCAGTATTTT. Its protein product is CASSPPGTGGTDTQYF.